This T cell receptor (beta chain) was retrieved from a study of T cells in Graves' hyperthyroidism and ophthalmopathy. In the study overall: Staff took peripheral blood when the initial diagnosis was made, before any treatment began.

Amplified regions were TCR beta CDR3 sequences from RNA transcripts. TCR CDR3 underwent first-round RT-PCR with the HTBI primer set. TCRdb reprocessed the multiplex PCR reads with MiXCR, giving one entry per CDR3 protein. Of some 500,000 distinct CDR3 sequences listed, roughly 25% were seen once; the top ten hold roughly 12%. Notes on the study in general: The model's output predicted ophthalmopathy at a median of 6.5 months prior to onset.

This clonotype was seen ten or more times. Its antigen remains unidentified. The receptor comes from a young woman with Graves' ophthalmopathy. Sequences were obtained from blood.

The chain's CDR3 is CASSNTRRLNTEAFF. CDR3 in DNA: TGTGCCAGCAGCAATACCAGGAGACTGAACACTGAAGCTTTCTTT. The chain links TRBV28 to TRBJ1-1; D is uncertain. The V gene's germline CDR1 is MDHEN and CDR2 SYDVKM. V dropped 6 bases and J dropped 0 bases, with 14 bases sitting between them. CDR3 size: 15 residues.